The present T cell receptor beta chain was sequenced within a study of T cell repertoires in cytomegalovirus infection. At the level of the study: In the study, CMV epitopes included recently identified HLA-C-restricted and well-studied HLA-B-restricted ones. Public signatures in TCR beta pointed to CMV infection and matching HLA type.

This clonotype was counted at least ten times. Its antigen is still unknown. From germline, CDR1 is MNHNY and CDR2 SVGAGI (reference sequence). There are 16 residues in the CDR3. V lost 4 bases and J lost 2; bases outside the gene matches: 10. TCRdb passed the reads through MiXCR, listing each CDR3 protein once. The sample records 70,000 or so distinct CDR3 sequences, about 29% being singletons. Whole-study findings and limits: Adding up the frequency of public TCR beta families identified people who carried CMV plus the relevant HLA. There were HLA-C-restricted CMV-specific TCR beta clonotypes dominating the ex vivo response.

The material sequenced was CD8+ T cells from cultured PBMCs, taken from culture after CMV antigen stimulation. The sequence was obtained from a human donor in good health (CMV status not recorded). Some clones in this sample may be carry-over from other donors' samples. V gene TRBV6-6 combines with J gene TRBJ1-1; TRBD1 aligns across 7 bases. For the CDR3, the DNA is TGTGCCAGCAGTTCCTTGCGACAGGGAGATAACACTGAAGCTTTCTTT. Translating gives CASSSLRQGDNTEAFF.